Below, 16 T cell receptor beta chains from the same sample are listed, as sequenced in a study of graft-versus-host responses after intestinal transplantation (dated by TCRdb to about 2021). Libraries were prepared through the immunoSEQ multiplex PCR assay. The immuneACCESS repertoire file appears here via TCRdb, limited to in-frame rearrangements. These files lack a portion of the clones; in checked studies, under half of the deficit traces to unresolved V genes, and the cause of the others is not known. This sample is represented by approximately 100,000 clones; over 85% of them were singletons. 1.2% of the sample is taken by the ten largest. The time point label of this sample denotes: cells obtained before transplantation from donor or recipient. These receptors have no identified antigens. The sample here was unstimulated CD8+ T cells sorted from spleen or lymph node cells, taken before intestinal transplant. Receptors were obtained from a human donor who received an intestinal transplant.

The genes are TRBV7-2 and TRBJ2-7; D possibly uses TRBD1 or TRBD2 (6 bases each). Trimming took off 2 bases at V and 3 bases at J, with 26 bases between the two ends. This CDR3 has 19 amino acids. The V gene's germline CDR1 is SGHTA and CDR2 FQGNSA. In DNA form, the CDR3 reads TGTGCCAGCAGCTTACTCCGGGGGTGGGGGCCTAGCGACAACTACGAGCAGTACTTC. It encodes CASSLLRGWGPSDNYEQYF. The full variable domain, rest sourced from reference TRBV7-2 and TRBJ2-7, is GAGVSQSPSNKVTEKGKDVELRCDPISGHTALYWYRQSLGQGLEFLIYFQGNSAPDKSGLPSDRFSAERTGGSVSTLTIQRTQQEDSAVYLCASSLLRGWGPSDNYEQYFGPGTRLTVT.

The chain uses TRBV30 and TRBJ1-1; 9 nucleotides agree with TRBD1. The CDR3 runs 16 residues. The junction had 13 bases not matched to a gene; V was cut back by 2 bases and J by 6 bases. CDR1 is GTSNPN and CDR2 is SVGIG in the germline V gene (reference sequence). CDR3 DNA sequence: TGTGCCTGGAGTACACGGACAGGGGAGCTCGGGGCTGAAGCTTTCTTT. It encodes CAWSTRTGELGAEAFF.

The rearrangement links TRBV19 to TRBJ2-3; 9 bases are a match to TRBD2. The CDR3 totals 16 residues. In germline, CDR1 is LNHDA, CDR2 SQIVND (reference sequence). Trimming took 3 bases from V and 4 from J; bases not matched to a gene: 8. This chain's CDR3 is CASSMLGGGASDTQYF. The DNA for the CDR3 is TGTGCCAGTAGTATGTTAGGCGGGGGGGCCTCAGATACGCAGTATTTT.

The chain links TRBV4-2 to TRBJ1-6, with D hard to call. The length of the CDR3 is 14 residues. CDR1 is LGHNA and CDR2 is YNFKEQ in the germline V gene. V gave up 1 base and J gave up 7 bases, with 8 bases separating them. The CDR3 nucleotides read TGTGCCAGCAGCCAAGGGGCCCTAAATTCACCCCTCCACTTT. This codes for CASSQGALNSPLHF.

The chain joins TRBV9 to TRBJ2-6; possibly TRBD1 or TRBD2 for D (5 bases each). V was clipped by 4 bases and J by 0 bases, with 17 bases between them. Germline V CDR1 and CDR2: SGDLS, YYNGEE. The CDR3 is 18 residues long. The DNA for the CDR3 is TGTGCCAGCAGCCTCCGGGACGGATCTTACTCTGGGGCCAACGTCCTGACTTTC. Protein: CASSLRDGSYSGANVLTF.

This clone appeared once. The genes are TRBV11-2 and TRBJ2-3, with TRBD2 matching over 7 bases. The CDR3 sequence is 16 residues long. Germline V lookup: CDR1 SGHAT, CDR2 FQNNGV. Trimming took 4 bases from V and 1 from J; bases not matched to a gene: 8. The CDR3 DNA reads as TGTGCCAGCAGCTCTTGGGTGGCGGGGGGCACAGATACGCAGTATTTT. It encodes CASSSWVAGGTDTQYF. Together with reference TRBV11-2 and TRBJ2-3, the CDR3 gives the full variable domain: EAGVAQSPRYKIIEKRQSVAFWCNPISGHATLYWYQQILGQGPKLLIQFQNNGVVDDSQLPKDRFSAERLKGVDSTLKIQPAKLEDSAVYLCASSSWVAGGTDTQYFGPGTRLTVL.

CDR3: CASSLGSASTDTQYF. CDR3 sequence (DNA): TGCGCCAGCAGCTTGGGGTCAGCTAGCACAGATACGCAGTATTTT. The rearrangement links TRBV5-1 to TRBJ2-3; D is unresolved. The CDR3 totals 15 residues. Germline lookup yields CDR1 SGHRS and CDR2 YFSETQ. The V gene lost 0 bases and the J gene lost 0 bases, with 8 bases spanning the gap.

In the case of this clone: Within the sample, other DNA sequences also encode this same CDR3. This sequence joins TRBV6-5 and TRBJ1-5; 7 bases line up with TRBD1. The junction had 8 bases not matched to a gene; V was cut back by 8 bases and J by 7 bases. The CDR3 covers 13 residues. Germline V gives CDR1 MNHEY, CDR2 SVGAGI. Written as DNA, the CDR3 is TGTGCCAGCTCTACAGGGGCTGGACAGCCCCAGCATTTT. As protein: CASSTGAGQPQHF.

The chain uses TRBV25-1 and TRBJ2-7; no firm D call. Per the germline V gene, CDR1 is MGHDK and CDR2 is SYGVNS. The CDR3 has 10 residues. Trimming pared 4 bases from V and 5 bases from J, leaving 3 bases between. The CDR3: CASSADEQYF. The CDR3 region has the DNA TGTGCCAGCAGTGCGGACGAGCAGTACTTC.

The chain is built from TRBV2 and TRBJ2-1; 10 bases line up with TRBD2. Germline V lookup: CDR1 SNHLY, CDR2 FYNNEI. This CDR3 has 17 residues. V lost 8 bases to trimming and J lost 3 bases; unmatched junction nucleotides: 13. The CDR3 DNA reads TGTGCCAGCCCGTTTGATGCAACTAGCGGGGTCTACAATGAGCAGTTCTTC. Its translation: CASPFDATSGVYNEQFF.

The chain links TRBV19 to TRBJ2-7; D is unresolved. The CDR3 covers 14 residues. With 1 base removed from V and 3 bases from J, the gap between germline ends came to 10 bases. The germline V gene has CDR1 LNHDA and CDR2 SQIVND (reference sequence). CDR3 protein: CASSIGETHYEQYF. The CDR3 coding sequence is TGTGCCAGTAGTATAGGAGAGACGCACTACGAGCAGTACTTC.

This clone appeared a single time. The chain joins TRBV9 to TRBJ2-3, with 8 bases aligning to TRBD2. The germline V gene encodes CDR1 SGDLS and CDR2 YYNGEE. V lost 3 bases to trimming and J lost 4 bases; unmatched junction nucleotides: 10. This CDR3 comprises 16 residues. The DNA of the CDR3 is TGTGCCAGCAGCGGCACGAGACGGGGGGGTGCAGATACGCAGTATTTT. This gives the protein CASSGTRRGGADTQYF.

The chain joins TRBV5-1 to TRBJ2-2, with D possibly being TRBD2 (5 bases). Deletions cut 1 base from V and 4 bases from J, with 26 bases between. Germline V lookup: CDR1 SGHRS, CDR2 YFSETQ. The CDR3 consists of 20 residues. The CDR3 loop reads CASSLWGLEVGPQSTGELFF. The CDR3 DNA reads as TGCGCCAGCAGCTTGTGGGGTTTGGAGGTGGGTCCACAATCCACCGGGGAGCTGTTTTTT.

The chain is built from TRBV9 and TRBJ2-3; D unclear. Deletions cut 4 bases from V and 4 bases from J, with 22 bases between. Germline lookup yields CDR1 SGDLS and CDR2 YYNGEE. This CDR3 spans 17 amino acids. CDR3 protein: CASSKESGFSDPDTQYF. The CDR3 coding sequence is TGTGCCAGCAGCAAAGAGTCCGGGTTCTCAGATCCAGATACGCAGTATTTT.

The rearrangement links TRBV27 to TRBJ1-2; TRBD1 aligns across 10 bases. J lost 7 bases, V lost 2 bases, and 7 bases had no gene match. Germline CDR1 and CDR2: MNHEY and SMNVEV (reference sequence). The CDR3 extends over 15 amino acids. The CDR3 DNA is TGTGCCAGCAGTTTACTGGGGACAGGGGAGCTTGGCTACACCTTC. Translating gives CASSLLGTGELGYTF.

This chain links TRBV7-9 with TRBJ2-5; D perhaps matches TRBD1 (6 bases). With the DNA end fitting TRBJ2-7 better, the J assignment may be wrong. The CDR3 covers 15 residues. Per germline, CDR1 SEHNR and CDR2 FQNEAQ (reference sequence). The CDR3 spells CASSSPPQGFYEQYF. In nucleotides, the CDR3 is TGTGCCAGCAGCTCCCCCCCACAGGGCTTCTACGAGCAGTACTTC.